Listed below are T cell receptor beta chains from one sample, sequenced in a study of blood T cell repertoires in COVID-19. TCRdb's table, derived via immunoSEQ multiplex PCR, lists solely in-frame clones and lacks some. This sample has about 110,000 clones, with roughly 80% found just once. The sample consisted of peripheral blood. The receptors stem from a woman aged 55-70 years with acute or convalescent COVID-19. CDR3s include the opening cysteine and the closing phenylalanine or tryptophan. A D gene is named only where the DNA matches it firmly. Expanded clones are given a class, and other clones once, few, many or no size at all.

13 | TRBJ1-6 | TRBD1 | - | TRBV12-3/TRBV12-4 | TGTGCCAGCAGTGCGGGACAGGGAACACCCCTCCACTTT | CASSAGQGTPLHF
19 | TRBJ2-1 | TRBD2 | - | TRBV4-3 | TGCGCCAGCAGCCAAGGGACTAGCGGTACTTTTGTCCCGTACAATGAGCAGTTCTTC | CASSQGTSGTFVPYNEQFF
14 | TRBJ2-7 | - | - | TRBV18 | TGTGCCAGCTCACCGTCCACTACTGGCTACGAGCAGTACTTC | CASSPSTTGYEQYF
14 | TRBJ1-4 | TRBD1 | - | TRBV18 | TGTGCCAGCTCGGGGGGACAGGCGAATGAAAAACTGTTTTTT | CASSGGQANEKLFF
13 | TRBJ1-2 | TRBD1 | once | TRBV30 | TGTGCCTGGGTAGGGACAGAGAACTATGGCTACACCTTC | CAWVGTENYGYTF
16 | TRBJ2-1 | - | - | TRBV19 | TGTGCCAGTAGTATCATAGCGGCAAGCTCCTACAATGAGCAGTTCTTC | CASSIIAASSYNEQFF
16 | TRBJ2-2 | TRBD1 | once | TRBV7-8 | TGTGCCAGCAGCCCGAGGACAGGGGGTAGCACCGGGGAGCTGTTTTTT | CASSPRTGGSTGELFF
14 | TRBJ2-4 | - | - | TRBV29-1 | TGCAGCGTTCCCTCGACATCCGCGGGGAACATTCAGTACTTC | CSVPSTSAGNIQYF
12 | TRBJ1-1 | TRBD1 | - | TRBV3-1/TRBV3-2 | TGTGCCAGCAGCCACAGGGGGACTGAAGCTTTCTTT | CASSHRGTEAFF
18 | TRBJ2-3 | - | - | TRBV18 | TGTGCCAGCTCACCAGTTCCGTCGACAGTAACAAGCACAGATACGCAGTATTTT | CASSPVPSTVTSTDTQYF
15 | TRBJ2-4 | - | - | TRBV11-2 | TGTGCCAGCAGCACAGGTTCGGGTAGGAGAAACATTCAGTACTTC | CASSTGSGRRNIQYF
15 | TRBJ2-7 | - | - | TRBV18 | TGTGCCAGCTCACGCGGCAGGGCCACAACCTACGAGCAGTACTTC | CASSRGRATTYEQYF
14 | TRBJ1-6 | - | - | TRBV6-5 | TGTGCCAGCAGTTACGCGGCAGGGAATTCACCCCTCCACTTT | CASSYAAGNSPLHF
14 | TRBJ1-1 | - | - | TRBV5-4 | TGTGCCAGCAGCCCGGACATTCTGAACACTGAAGCTTTCTTT | CASSPDILNTEAFF
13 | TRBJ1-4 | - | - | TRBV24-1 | TGTGCCACCAGCACAGGAGGGGATGAAAAACTGTTTTTT | CATSTGGDEKLFF
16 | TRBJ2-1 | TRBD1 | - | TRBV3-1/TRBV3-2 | TGTGCCAGCAGCCAAGTTGACAGGGCCACCTACAATGAGCAGTTCTTC | CASSQVDRATYNEQFF
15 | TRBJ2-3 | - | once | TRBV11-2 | TGTGCCAGCAGCTTAGATGCGGGCAGCACAGATACGCAGTATTTT | CASSLDAGSTDTQYF
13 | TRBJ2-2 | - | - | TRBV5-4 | TGTGCCAGCAGCTTCGCGAACACCGGGGAGCTGTTTTTT | CASSFANTGELFF
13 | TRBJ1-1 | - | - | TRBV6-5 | TGTGCCAGCAGTTACACAGGGTGGGCTGAAGCTTTCTTT | CASSYTGWAEAFF
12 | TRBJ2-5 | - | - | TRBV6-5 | TGTGCCAGCAGTAGACCCAGGGAGACCCAGTACTTC | CASSRPRETQYF
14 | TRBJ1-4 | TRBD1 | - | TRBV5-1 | TGCGCCAGCAGCGGGGGACAGGGTAATGAAAAACTGTTTTTT | CASSGGQGNEKLFF
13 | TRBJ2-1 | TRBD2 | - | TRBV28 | TGTGCCAGCCAGCGGGACTCCTACAATGAGCAGTTCTTC | CASQRDSYNEQFF
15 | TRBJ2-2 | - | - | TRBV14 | TGTGCCAGCAGCCAAGACAGGCTCCCCGCCGGGGAGCTGTTTTTT | CASSQDRLPAGELFF
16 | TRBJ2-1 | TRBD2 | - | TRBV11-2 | TGTGCCAGCAGCTTAGTGAGCGGGAGGTCCTACAATGAGCAGTTCTTC | CASSLVSGRSYNEQFF
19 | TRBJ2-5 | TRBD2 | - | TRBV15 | TGTGCCACCAGCAGAGATATAGCGGGGTGGGAGTCTAGTCAAGAGACCCAGTACTTC | CATSRDIAGWESSQETQYF
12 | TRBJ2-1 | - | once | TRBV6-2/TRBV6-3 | TGTGCCAGCAGTTACCTCCCGGTCCCGAGAGTCTTC | CASSYLPVPRVF
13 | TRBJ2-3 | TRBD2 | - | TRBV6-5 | TGTGCCAGCAGTCCGGGACTAGCGGGAGGGCAGTATTTT | CASSPGLAGGQYF
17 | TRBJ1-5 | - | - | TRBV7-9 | TGTGCCAGCAGCTCCGAATCTAGTAACAGGGTTTATCAGCCCCAGCATTTT | CASSSESSNRVYQPQHF
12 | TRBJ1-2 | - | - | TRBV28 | TGTGCCAGCAGTCAGAATTCCTATGGCTACACCTTC | CASSQNSYGYTF
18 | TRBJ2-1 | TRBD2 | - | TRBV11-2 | TGTGCCAGCAGGCCGGTGAGACTAGCCCGCCGGATAGGGAATGAGCAGTTCTTC | CASRPVRLARRIGNEQFF
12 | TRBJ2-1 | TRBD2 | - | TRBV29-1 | TGCAGCGGGACTAGCGGGAGGAATGAGCAGTTCTTC | CSGTSGRNEQFF
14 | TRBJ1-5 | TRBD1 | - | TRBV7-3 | TGTGCCAGCAGTCAAGCAGGGGGCGATCAGCCCCAGCATTTT | CASSQAGGDQPQHF
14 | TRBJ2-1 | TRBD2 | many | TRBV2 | TGTGCCAGCATCGGGGCGGGGGTGGGCTTAGAGCAGTTCTTC | CASIGAGVGLEQFF
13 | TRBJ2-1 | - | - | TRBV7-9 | TGTGCCAGCAGCCCGATCGGTGGAGAGGAGCAGTTCTTC | CASSPIGGEEQFF
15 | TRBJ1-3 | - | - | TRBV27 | TGTGCCAGCAGTTTATCGGGAGGGTTAGGAAACACCATATATTTT | CASSLSGGLGNTIYF
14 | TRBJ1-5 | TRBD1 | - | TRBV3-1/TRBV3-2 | TGTGCCAGCAGCCACGGACAGGGTACTCAGCCCCAGCATTTT | CASSHGQGTQPQHF
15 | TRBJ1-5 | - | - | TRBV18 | TGTGCCAGCTCACCAGGGCAGGCTGTAGAACAGCCCCAGCATTTT | CASSPGQAVEQPQHF
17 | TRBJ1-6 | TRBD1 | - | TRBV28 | TGTGCCAGCAGTCCTTTCCTGACCGGGACAGGGAATTCACCCCTCCACTTT | CASSPFLTGTGNSPLHF
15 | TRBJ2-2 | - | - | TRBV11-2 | TGTGCCAGCAGCAAGCTACGAGGGAACACCGGGGAGCTGTTTTTT | CASSKLRGNTGELFF
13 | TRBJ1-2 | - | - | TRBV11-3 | TGTGCCAGCAGCATCGATGACAGACATGGCTACACCTTC | CASSIDDRHGYTF
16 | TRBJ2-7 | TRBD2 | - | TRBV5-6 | TGTGCCAGCAGCTTAAGGATTGGGACTAGATCTGCCGAGCAGTACTTC | CASSLRIGTRSAEQYF
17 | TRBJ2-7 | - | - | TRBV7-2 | TGTGCCAGCAGCTTGTACTTCGGGCGGGACCCCTCCTACGAGCAGTACTTC | CASSLYFGRDPSYEQYF
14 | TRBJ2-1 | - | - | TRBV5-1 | TGCGCCAGCAGCCCCCCGCACAGAAACAATGAGCAGTTCTTC | CASSPPHRNNEQFF
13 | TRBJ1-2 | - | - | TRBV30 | TGTGCCTGGAGTGTGGGGGGATCTAGGAGCTACACCTTC | CAWSVGGSRSYTF
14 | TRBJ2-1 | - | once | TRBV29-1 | TGCAGCGTTGAAGGGGGCCTGGGGGCAAATGAGCAGTTCTTC | CSVEGGLGANEQFF
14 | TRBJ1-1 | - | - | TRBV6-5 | TGTGCCAGCAGTGACTCGCGGGCTGGCGCTGAAGCTTTCTTT | CASSDSRAGAEAFF
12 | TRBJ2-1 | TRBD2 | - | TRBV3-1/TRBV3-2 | TGTGCCAGCTGGACTAGCGGCGATGAGCAGTTCTTC | CASWTSGDEQFF
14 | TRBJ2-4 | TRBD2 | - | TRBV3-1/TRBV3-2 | TGTGCCAGCTCAGCGGGAGCGGGGGAGGACATTCAGTACTTC | CASSAGAGEDIQYF
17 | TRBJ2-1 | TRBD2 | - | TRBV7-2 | TGTGCCAGCAGCTCCTCCGTTTTAGCGGGAGTCGACAATGAGCAGTTCTTC | CASSSSVLAGVDNEQFF